Each of the 25 T cell receptor beta chains below was sequenced from the same sample in a study of blood T cell repertoires in COVID-19. Here immunoSEQ multiplex PCR was the method, and the copy in TCRdb shows in-frame clones only, minus some. Among 250,000 or so clones, around 90% were seen once, and the ten largest hold 0.87%. The sample consisted of PBMCs or T cells enriched from blood (not recorded which). The source of these receptors is a man aged 50 to 60 who had been exposed to COVID-19.

The sample holds a few counts of this clone. The CDR3 reads CASSFQGLGEQYF. DNA for the CDR3: TGTGCCAGCAGCTTCCAGGGTCTAGGCGAGCAGTACTTC. The rearrangement joins TRBV7-2 to TRBJ2-7; weak D call: TRBD1 (5 bases). V shed 3 bases and J shed 6 bases, with 12 bases lying between them. The CDR3 sequence is 13 residues long. Germline-derived CDR1 and CDR2 are SGHTA and FQGNSA.

The J gene is TRBJ2-1, the V gene TRBV5-1; 10 bases fit TRBD1. The length of the CDR3 is 15 residues. CDR1 SGHRS and CDR2 YFSETQ come from the germline V gene. V lost 5 bases to trimming and J lost 10 bases; unmatched junction nucleotides: 12. The CDR3 protein is CASSSFGTGAGEQFF. Written as DNA, the CDR3 is TGCGCCAGCAGTTCGTTTGGGACAGGGGCCGGGGAGCAGTTCTTC.

For the CDR3, the DNA is TGTGCCATCAGCTTGGGACAGGGACGGTATGGAAACACCATATATTTT. Its translation is CAISLGQGRYGNTIYF. This rearrangement joins TRBV10-3 to TRBJ1-3, with 9 positions matching TRBD1. CDR3 length: 16 amino acids. Trimming at V came to 6 bases and at J to 3 bases, leaving 9 bases not matched to a gene. Looked up from germline, CDR1 is ENHRY and CDR2 is SYGVKD.

The chain has TRBV13 and TRBJ2-1; tentative D call: TRBD1 (6 bases). The germline V gene encodes CDR1 PRHDT and CDR2 FYEKMQ (reference sequence). There are 16 residues in the CDR3. The germline V and J ends were trimmed by 5 bases and 6 bases, with 20 bases remaining between them. The CDR3, as DNA: TGTGCCAGCAGCCCTCTGGGGGCCGGTTTCGGCAATGAGCAGTTCTTC. It translates to CASSPLGAGFGNEQFF.

This chain joins TRBV6-1 and TRBJ1-2, with D maybe TRBD1 (6 bases). Germline V gene sequence: CDR1 MNHNS, CDR2 SASEGT. CDR3 length: 13 residues. V gave up 0 bases and J gave up 6 bases, with 8 bases separating them. CDR3: CASSEASGDGYTF. The CDR3 nucleotides read TGTGCCAGCAGTGAAGCGTCAGGGGATGGCTACACCTTC.

This chain joins TRBV2 and TRBJ1-2; 8 bases match TRBD1. CDR1 and CDR2 (germline): SNHLY, FYNNEI. Unmatched junction bases numbered 7, after V lost 2 bases and J lost 8 bases. CDR3 size: 14 residues. CDR3 sequence (DNA): TGTGCCAGCAGTGAATGGCAGGGGGCGAAGGGCTACACCTTC. This sequence encodes CASSEWQGAKGYTF.

This clone was found a few times. The CDR3 region is CASSLGTGVDQETQYF. The CDR3, as DNA: TGTGCCAGCAGCTTGGGGACAGGGGTTGACCAAGAGACCCAGTACTTC. The rearrangement joins TRBV5-8 to TRBJ2-5; 9 bases map to TRBD1. This CDR3 has 16 amino acids. The V segment lost 0 bases and the J segment 0 bases; nucleotides outside the gene matches: 3. Per the germline V gene, CDR1 is SGHTS and CDR2 is YDEGEE.

This clone was observed once. This sequence joins TRBV9 and TRBJ2-7, with 7 positions matching TRBD2. Per the germline V gene, CDR1 is SGDLS and CDR2 is YYNGEE. The CDR3 loop spans 15 amino acids. With V trimmed by 0 bases and J by 4 bases, 7 bases remained unmatched. The CDR3 sequence: CASSVGGGVIYEQYF. The CDR3 DNA sequence: TGTGCCAGCAGCGTAGGTGGGGGGGTCATATACGAGCAGTACTTC. Full variable domain (missing parts from reference TRBV9 and TRBJ2-7): DSGVTQTPKHLITATGQRVTLRCSPRSGDLSVYWYQQSLDQGLQFLIQYYNGEERAKGNILERFSAQQFPDLHSELNLSSLELGDSALYFCASSVGGGVIYEQYFGPGTRLTVT.

In this sample, this clone turned up once. The V and J genes are TRBV24-1 and TRBJ2-3, with 7 nucleotides matching TRBD1. This CDR3 is 17 amino acids long. Germline V lookup: CDR1 KGHDR, CDR2 SFDVKD. The J segment lost 0 bases and the V segment lost 3 bases, leaving 8 bases of the junction unmatched. CDR3 bases: TGTGCCACCAGTGATGGGATGACAGGGTTCAGCACAGATACGCAGTATTTT. Protein: CATSDGMTGFSTDTQYF.

The count of this clone is one. This chain joins TRBV27 and TRBJ1-4, with D perhaps TRBD1 (6 bases). CDR1 and CDR2 from the germline V gene are MNHEY and SMNVEV (reference sequence). CDR3 size: 15 residues. V was cut by 5 bases and J by 8 bases, with 18 bases left in between. DNA of the CDR3: TGTGCCAGCAGTATCCGGGACGCTACAGGGGAAAAACTGTTTTTT. Translated, it gives CASSIRDATGEKLFF.

The chain has TRBV14 and TRBJ2-1, with a tentative D call TRBD2 (5 bases). The V and J ends lost 3 bases and 0 bases respectively, with 6 bases between them. This CDR3 contains 14 residues. Per germline, CDR1 SGHDN and CDR2 FVKESK. The CDR3 DNA reads as TGTGCCAGCAGCCACGGGATCTCCTACAATGAGCAGTTCTTC. It yields the protein CASSHGISYNEQFF.

This clone has only one observation. The genes are TRBV3-1 (or the pseudogene TRBV3-2) and TRBJ1-1; no clear D gene. The V gene lost 4 bases and the J gene lost 0 bases, with 12 bases spanning the gap. Germline assignment: CDR1 LGHDT and CDR2 YNNKEL (reference sequence). The CDR3 is 15 residues long. The CDR3 coding sequence is TGTGCCAGCAGCCTTCGACAAATCATGAACACTGAAGCTTTCTTT. Translation: CASSLRQIMNTEAFF.

V is TRBV9 and J is TRBJ1-1; 9 nucleotides line up with TRBD1. Looked up from germline, CDR1 is SGDLS and CDR2 is YYNGEE. Trimming removed 4 bases from V and 4 bases from J; junction bases left unmatched: 8. The CDR3 length is 15 residues. The CDR3 is CASSPGTGFGTEAFF. The CDR3 region has the DNA TGTGCCAGCAGCCCCGGGACAGGGTTCGGCACTGAAGCTTTCTTT.

The rearrangement uses TRBV9 and TRBJ1-1; 9 bases are shared with TRBD1. This CDR3 has 15 amino acids. Germline V gene lookup returns CDR1 SGDLS and CDR2 YYNGEE. J was trimmed by 4 bases and V by 0 bases; bases with no gene match: 4. The CDR3 DNA reads TGTGCCAGCAGCGTAGAGGGACAGGGTATCACTGAAGCTTTCTTT. Protein sequence: CASSVEGQGITEAFF.

V usage is TRBV5-1 and J usage is TRBJ2-4; D possibly corresponds to TRBD2 (7 bases). Trimming removed 0 bases at V and 6 bases at J, with 16 bases between. CDR1 SGHRS and CDR2 YFSETQ come from the germline V gene. CDR3 length: 16 amino acids. The CDR3 DNA is TGCGCCAGCAGCTTGGAAATCGGGGGGCCGGGAAACATTCAGTACTTC. The encoded protein is CASSLEIGGPGNIQYF.

The chain recombines TRBV7-8 with TRBJ1-2, with unresolved D. Per germline, CDR1 SGHVS and CDR2 FQNEAQ. This CDR3 region has 15 residues. Trimming left V 5 bases short and J 4 bases short, with 17 bases between. The CDR3 nucleotides read TGTGCCAGCAGCCGCAAGGGAGGAATTGGCTATGGCTACACCTTC. Residues: CASSRKGGIGYGYTF.

This CDR3 is CASSEWGQGTPQYF. CDR3 DNA: TGTGCCAGCAGTGAATGGGGACAGGGGACCCCGCAGTACTTC. The V gene is TRBV2, the J gene TRBJ2-5; 10 nucleotides line up with TRBD1. Germline V gives CDR1 SNHLY, CDR2 FYNNEI. The junction had 8 bases not matched to a gene; V was cut back by 2 bases and J by 11 bases. The CDR3 contains 14 residues. Variable domain in full (rest from reference TRBV2 and TRBJ2-5): EPEVTQTPSHQVTQMGQEVILRCVPISNHLYFYWYRQILGQKVEFLVSFYNNEISEKSEIFDDQFSVERPDGSNFTLKIRSTKLEDSAMYFCASSEWGQGTPQYFGPGTRLLVL.

The chain uses TRBV7-9 and TRBJ1-4, with D perhaps TRBD1 (5 bases). Germline-derived CDR1 and CDR2 are SEHNR and FQNEAQ (reference sequence). CDR3 size: 13 residues. Deletions cut 2 bases from V and 7 bases from J, with 8 bases between. CDR3 DNA: TGTGCCAGCAGCTTAAGTGGGGCTGAAAAACTGTTTTTT. Protein product: CASSLSGAEKLFF.

The chain combines TRBV5-1 with TRBJ2-2; 9 positions agree with TRBD1. The V gene end was trimmed by 3 bases and the J gene end by 2 bases; junction bases not matched to a gene: 5. Germline values: CDR1 SGHRS, CDR2 YFSETQ. The CDR3 sequence is 16 residues long. The CDR3 nucleotides are TGCGCCAGCAGCTCCTCGACAGGGGGAAACACCGGGGAGCTGTTTTTT. Translation: CASSSSTGGNTGELFF.

J is TRBJ1-1 and V is TRBV18, with TRBD1 as a possible D gene (5 bases). The length of the CDR3 is 15 residues. Germline values: CDR1 KGHSH, CDR2 LQKENI. V lost 1 base and J 1 base, leaving 10 bases between the germline ends. CDR3 DNA: TGTGCCAGCTCACCACTAGGGGATAGGAACACTGAAGCTTTCTTT. Amino acid sequence: CASSPLGDRNTEAFF.

The chain has TRBV19 and TRBJ2-7; D possibly corresponds to TRBD2 (5 bases). Germline CDR1 and CDR2: LNHDA and SQIVND (reference sequence). The germline V and J ends were trimmed by 4 bases and 6 bases, with 16 bases remaining between them. This CDR3 region has 14 residues. The CDR3 DNA is TGTGCCAGTAGTACCGGATTGAGGGAAGGCGAGCAGTACGTC. This encodes CASSTGLREGEQYV.

J is TRBJ1-2 and V is TRBV5-1; TRBD1 agrees at 10 bases. The CDR3 length is 14 residues. Germline V gene data show CDR1 as SGHRS and CDR2 as YFSETQ. V shed 1 base and J 9 bases; nucleotides not matched to a gene: 6. CDR3 region: CASSLYETGGRYTF. For the CDR3, the DNA is TGCGCCAGCAGCTTGTACGAGACAGGGGGCCGCTACACCTTC.

The V and J genes are TRBV19 and TRBJ1-5; a possible D gene is TRBD1 (6 bases). Germline V gene data show CDR1 as LNHDA and CDR2 as SQIVND (reference sequence). The CDR3 runs 16 residues. With 4 bases removed from V and 5 bases from J, the gap between germline ends came to 18 bases. CDR3 loop: CASSTGRRTVHQPQHF. The CDR3 coding sequence is TGTGCCAGTAGTACGGGACGACGGACAGTGCATCAGCCCCAGCATTTT.

This chain connects TRBV2 to TRBJ1-5; D is unresolved. The germline V and J ends were trimmed by 0 bases and 5 bases, with 11 bases remaining between them. The CDR3 totals 15 residues. Germline CDR1 reads SNHLY; CDR2 reads FYNNEI. CDR3 coding DNA: TGTGCCAGCAGTGAAGCGAGAGGGTTCCATCAGCCCCAGCATTTT. Translated, it gives CASSEARGFHQPQHF.

This clone was seen more than once but under ten times. The rearrangement links TRBV27 to TRBJ1-2, with unresolved D. Germline CDR1 and CDR2: MNHEY and SMNVEV (reference sequence). This CDR3 has 13 amino acids. V was clipped by 4 bases and J by 4 bases, with 10 bases between them. CDR3 region: CASSSFLSYGYTF. DNA for the CDR3: TGTGCCAGCAGTTCGTTCCTCAGCTATGGCTACACCTTC.